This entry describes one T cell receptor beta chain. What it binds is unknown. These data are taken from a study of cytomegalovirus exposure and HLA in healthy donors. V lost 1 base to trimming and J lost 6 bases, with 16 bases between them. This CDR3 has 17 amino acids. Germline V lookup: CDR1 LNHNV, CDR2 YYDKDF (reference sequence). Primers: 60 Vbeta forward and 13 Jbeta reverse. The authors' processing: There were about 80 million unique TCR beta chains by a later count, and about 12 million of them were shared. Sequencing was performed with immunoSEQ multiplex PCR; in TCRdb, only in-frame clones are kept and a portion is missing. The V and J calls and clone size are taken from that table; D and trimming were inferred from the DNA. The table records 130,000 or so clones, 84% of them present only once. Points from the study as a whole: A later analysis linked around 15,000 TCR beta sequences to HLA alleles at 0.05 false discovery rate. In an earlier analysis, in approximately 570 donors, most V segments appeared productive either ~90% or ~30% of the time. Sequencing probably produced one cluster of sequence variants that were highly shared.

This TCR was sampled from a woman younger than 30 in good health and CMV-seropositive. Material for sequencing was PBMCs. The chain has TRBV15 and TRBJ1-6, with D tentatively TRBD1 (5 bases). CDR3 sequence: CATSRASVGQGNSPLHF. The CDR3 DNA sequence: TGTGCCACCAGCAGAGCCTCAGTAGGGCAGGGTAATTCACCCCTCCACTTT.